This T cell receptor beta chain came from a study of response to subunit inactivated influenza vaccine. Germline trimming cut 5 bases from V and 17 bases from J; bases unmatched to any gene: 14. The CDR3 contains 13 residues. CDR1 and CDR2 from the germline V gene are SGHTA and FQGTGA. TCRdb recomputed calls from the RT-PCR reads with MiXCR, one row per CDR3 protein. The sample lists about 620,000 distinct CDR3 sequences, around 11% occurring once. The same data also contributed to another study, on T cells expressing NK-cell markers. According to that study: Scientists made TCR beta cDNA using 5'RACE template switching with UMIs. Of CD8+ T cells, roughly 1.0-7.5% belonged to dominant NKG2C+ clonotypes in 5 or 6 donors. These clonotypes additionally ranked first within the CD3+CD56-NKG2C+ fraction of four donors.

The TCR originated in a man between 45 and 60 years old who received an inactivated influenza vaccine. The sequencing used PBMCs from blood, collected on the day of vaccination. The chain joins TRBV7-3 to TRBJ1-4; 7 bases agree with TRBD1. CDR3 amino acids: CASSATIRDSHFF. In DNA, the CDR3 is TGTGCCAGCAGCGCCACTATTCGGGACAGCCATTTTTTT.